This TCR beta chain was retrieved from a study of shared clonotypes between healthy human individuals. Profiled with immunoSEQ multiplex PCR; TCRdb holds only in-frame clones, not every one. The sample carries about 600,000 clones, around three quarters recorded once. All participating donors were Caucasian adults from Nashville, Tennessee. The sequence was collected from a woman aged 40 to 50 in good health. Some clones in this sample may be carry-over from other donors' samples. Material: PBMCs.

The CDR3 sequence: CASSIPAGVPEQYF. Written as DNA, the CDR3 is TGTGCCAGTAGTATTCCAGCGGGAGTGCCCGAGCAGTACTTC. The rearrangement uses TRBV19 and TRBJ2-7, with TRBD2 matching 8 bases. V was pared by 3 bases and J by 6 bases, with 7 bases of the junction left unmatched. The germline gives CDR1 LNHDA, CDR2 SQIVND (reference sequence). CDR3 length equals 14 residues.